What follows are 21 T cell receptor beta chains derived from one specimen sequenced in a study of blood T cell repertoires in COVID-19. Profiling relied on immunoSEQ multiplex PCR, and the TCRdb table lists in-frame clones only, not all of them. The table lists some 160,000 clones, around four fifths of them singletons. The sequencing sample was made of peripheral blood. The receptors stem from a man in his 70s with active or convalescent COVID-19.

The chain joins TRBV5-1 to TRBJ1-1, with D tentatively TRBD1 (6 bases). CDR1 SGHRS and CDR2 YFSETQ come from the germline V gene. This CDR3 is 13 amino acids long. The V end was cut by 9 bases, the J end by 3 bases, with 15 bases between. In DNA, the CDR3 is TGCGCCACCAGTCGGGGGGCGGACACTGAAGCTTTCTTT. Amino acids: CATSRGADTEAFF.

The rearrangement links TRBV3-1 (or the pseudogene TRBV3-2) to TRBJ2-7, with D possibly matching TRBD1 (6 bases). Germline V gives CDR1 LGHDT, CDR2 YNNKEL (reference sequence). This CDR3 comprises 15 residues. V was shortened by 2 bases and J by 3 bases, with 14 bases between the two germline ends. CDR3 amino acids: CASSQRGSSYYEQYF. CDR3 DNA sequence: TGTGCCAGCAGCCAAAGGGGGTCCTCTTACTACGAGCAGTACTTC.

The chain is built from TRBV7-9 and TRBJ1-2, with 9 bases lining up with TRBD1. V shed 5 bases, J shed 6 bases, and the junction held 7 bases outside the gene matches. The CDR3 runs to 14 residues. CDR1 and CDR2 (germline): SEHNR, FQNEAQ (reference sequence). The CDR3 nucleotides read TGTGCCAGCAGCCGTGGGACAGGGCTAAATGGCTACACCTTC. Amino acids: CASSRGTGLNGYTF. Full variable domain (outside the CDR3, taken from reference TRBV7-9 and TRBJ1-2): DTGVSQNPRHKITKRGQNVTFRCDPISEHNRLYWYRQTLGQGPEFLTYFQNEAQLEKSRLLSDRFSAERPKGSFSTLEIQRTEQGDSAMYLCASSRGTGLNGYTFGSGTRLTVV.

The chain is built from TRBV4-1 and TRBJ1-2; D not certain. Germline values: CDR1 MGHRA, CDR2 YSYEKL. The germline V and J ends were trimmed by 1 base and 1 base, with 10 bases remaining between them. The CDR3 spans 15 residues. The chain's CDR3 is CASSQGATDNYGYTF. CDR3 in DNA: TGCGCCAGCAGCCAAGGGGCAACGGATAACTATGGCTACACCTTC.

This chain uses TRBV7-2 with TRBJ1-2; 9 positions agree with TRBD1. After removal of 7 bases from V and 4 bases from J, the junction contained 16 bases not matched to a gene. This CDR3 region has 17 residues. Looked up from germline, CDR1 is SGHTA and CDR2 is FQGNSA. The CDR3 DNA is TGTGCCAGCACCCCAACCGGGACAGGGACGCTGATCTATGGCTACACCTTC. It specifies CASTPTGTGTLIYGYTF.

The chain joins TRBV30 to TRBJ2-3; D might be TRBD2 (6 bases). Germline CDR1 is GTSNPN and CDR2 is SVGIG (reference sequence). The CDR3 length is 12 residues. Trimming cost V 1 base and J 5 bases, with 7 bases left between them. For the CDR3, the DNA is TGTGCCTGGAGTGGGGGGGTAGATACGCAGTATTTT. Its translation is CAWSGGVDTQYF.

The rearrangement uses TRBV7-2 and TRBJ2-4; tentatively, D is TRBD2 (6 bases). The germline CDR1 and CDR2 sequences are SGHTA and FQGNSA. The ends were cut back, 5 bases at V and 1 base at J, with 9 bases in the middle. This CDR3 is 14 amino acids long. The CDR3 sequence: CASSAGPAKNIQYF. The CDR3 DNA is TGTGCCAGCAGCGCGGGACCGGCCAAAAACATTCAGTACTTC.

The sample holds a few counts of this clone. The V gene is TRBV18, the J gene TRBJ2-5; 7 bases agree with TRBD2. The J segment lost 1 base and the V segment lost 3 bases, leaving 11 bases of the junction unmatched. Germline CDR1 and CDR2: KGHSH and LQKENI. The CDR3 has 17 amino acids. The CDR3, as DNA: TGTGCCAGCTCACCGTCGGTGGCTAGCGGAGCCCAAGAGACCCAGTACTTC. It translates to CASSPSVASGAQETQYF.

This clone was recorded many times. The chain combines TRBV7-2 with TRBJ1-4; TRBD1 might be the D (6 bases). Trimming took 3 bases from V and 5 from J, leaving 13 bases between them. The CDR3 totals 15 residues. CDR1 is SGHTA, CDR2 FQGNSA, per germline. The CDR3: CASSFRGAPNEKLFF. The CDR3 nucleotides read TGTGCCAGCAGCTTTCGGGGGGCCCCCAATGAAAAACTGTTTTTT. Combining the CDR3 with reference TRBV7-2 and TRBJ1-4 gives the whole variable domain GAGVSQSPSNKVTEKGKDVELRCDPISGHTALYWYRQSLGQGLEFLIYFQGNSAPDKSGLPSDRFSAERTGGSVSTLTIQRTQQEDSAVYLCASSFRGAPNEKLFFGSGTQLSVL.

About this clone: At the DNA level, this CDR3 is encoded by other sequences in the same sample as well. The chain couples TRBV7-9 to TRBJ2-3; 8 bases are shared with TRBD2. V lost 5 bases to trimming and J lost 4 bases; unmatched junction nucleotides: 2. Germline V CDR1 and CDR2: SEHNR, FQNEAQ (reference sequence). This CDR3 region has 13 residues. DNA for the CDR3: TGTGCCAGCAGCGCGGGGGGAGCAGATACGCAGTATTTT. It specifies CASSAGGADTQYF.

The chain is built from TRBV4-2 and TRBJ1-5; tentatively, D is TRBD1 (5 bases). CDR3 length: 13 residues. V lost 0 bases to trimming and J lost 11 bases, with 11 bases between them. From germline, CDR1 is LGHNA and CDR2 YNFKEQ. The CDR3 sequence: CASSQDKGQAQHF. CDR3 coding DNA: TGTGCCAGCAGCCAAGATAAGGGGCAGGCCCAGCATTTT.

This chain's CDR3 is CASSSDFSNTEAFF. CDR3 nucleotide sequence: TGTGCCAGCAGTTCGGACTTCTCGAACACTGAAGCTTTCTTT. The chain joins TRBV7-9 to TRBJ1-1; no reliable D call. Germline values: CDR1 SEHNR, CDR2 FQNEAQ (reference sequence). The CDR3 runs 14 residues. V gave up 6 bases and J gave up 1 base, with 12 bases separating them.

This rearrangement joins TRBV10-3 to TRBJ1-2; no firm D call. From germline, CDR1 is ENHRY and CDR2 SYGVKD. Trimming shortened V by 2 bases and J by 2 bases, and 6 bases separated the two germline ends. CDR3 length: 13 residues. The CDR3 region is CAISEPQNYGYTF. The CDR3 coding sequence is TGTGCCATCAGTGAGCCACAAAACTATGGCTACACCTTC.

This rearrangement joins TRBV5-1 to TRBJ1-6, with D perhaps TRBD1 (5 bases). There are 13 residues in the CDR3. Per the germline V gene, CDR1 is SGHRS and CDR2 is YFSETQ. Trimming left V 7 bases short and J 5 bases short, with 10 bases between. The CDR3 DNA is TGCGCCAGCGGGGCAGCGAATAATTCACCCCTCCACTTT. Its protein is CASGAANNSPLHF.

This chain joins TRBV28 and TRBJ1-4, with TRBD1 identical over 10 bases. The germline V gene encodes CDR1 MDHEN and CDR2 SYDVKM. The J segment lost 8 bases and the V segment lost 6 bases, leaving 9 bases of the junction unmatched. The CDR3 totals 15 residues. The CDR3 protein is CASSLPRTGGEKLFF. The CDR3 region has the DNA TGTGCCAGCAGCCTTCCGAGGACAGGGGGGGAAAAACTGTTTTTT.

The V call is TRBV10-3, the J call TRBJ2-3; weak D call: TRBD2 (6 bases). Trimming cost V 4 bases and J 0 bases, with 11 bases left between them. Germline-derived CDR1 and CDR2 are ENHRY and SYGVKD. This CDR3 is 15 amino acids long. CDR3 nucleotide sequence: TGTGCCATCAGTGTGTTCGGGAGTAGCACAGATACGCAGTATTTT. Protein product: CAISVFGSSTDTQYF.

Written as DNA, the CDR3 is TGTGCCAGCAGTGAAAGCAGGTTCGACGAGCAGTACTTC. Residues: CASSESRFDEQYF. The V and J genes are TRBV6-1 and TRBJ2-7; D is unclear. This CDR3 comprises 13 residues. Trimming removed 2 bases at V and 5 bases at J, with 10 bases between. The V gene's germline CDR1 is MNHNS and CDR2 SASEGT.

This clone was counted once. This chain connects TRBV5-8 to TRBJ2-5, with TRBD1 matching 7 bases. CDR3 length: 14 residues. CDR1 and CDR2 from the germline V gene are SGHTS and YDEGEE. The ends lost 0 bases at V and 13 bases at J; junction bases unmatched: 12. CDR3 coding DNA: TGTGCCAGCAGCTTGGCCAGGGGACAGTCCCCCTGGTACTTC. It translates to CASSLARGQSPWYF.

The V and J genes are TRBV2 and TRBJ2-1, with 11 bases aligning to TRBD2. The CDR3 runs to 15 residues. Germline CDR1 and CDR2: SNHLY and FYNNEI. Germline trimming cut 6 bases from V and 4 bases from J; bases unmatched to any gene: 5. CDR3 bases: TGTGCCAGCAGGGGTACTAGCGGGAGTTACAATGAGCAGTTCTTC. The encoded protein is CASRGTSGSYNEQFF.

This clone was counted only a few times. The chain uses TRBV15 and TRBJ2-3; no clear D gene. Trimming removed 5 bases from V and 3 bases from J, with 15 bases in between. The CDR3 consists of 15 residues. The V gene's germline CDR1 is LNHNV and CDR2 YYDKDF (reference sequence). CDR3 DNA: TGTGCCACCAGCGAAAGTGTGGTGGCTACAGATACGCAGTATTTT. Its translation is CATSESVVATDTQYF.

The genes are TRBV19 and TRBJ2-5, with 9 bases identical to TRBD2. J was trimmed by 4 bases and V by 3 bases; bases with no gene match: 6. The CDR3 has 15 amino acids. Germline values: CDR1 LNHDA, CDR2 SQIVND (reference sequence). CDR3 sequence: CASSIVASGVETQYF. In DNA form, the CDR3 reads TGTGCCAGTAGTATTGTGGCTAGCGGGGTAGAGACCCAGTACTTC.